Below, one T cell receptor beta chain is given with its context. Its antigen is still unknown. This sample is part of a study of cytomegalovirus exposure and HLA in healthy donors. Looking at the study overall: As an earlier analysis found, around 190 million T cells yielded around 110 million unique TCR beta sequences. Points from the study as a whole: Common viral pathogens seemed, in a later analysis, to connect with several of the most significant clusters. Researchers counted about 150 TCR beta chains as cytomegalovirus-associated.

PCR amplification relied on 60 Vbeta primers (plus 13 Jbeta primers). Assay used: immunoSEQ multiplex PCR; TCRdb lists only in-frame clones, some missing. Of more than 130,000 clones in the sample, 78% are singletons; the top ten hold less than 3.5%. The sample was PBMCs. The source is a male donor in good health and CMV-seronegative.

CDR3 residues: CASSSRQGSDQPQHF. The CDR3 nucleotides are TGTGCCAGTAGTTCCCGACAGGGCAGTGATCAGCCCCAGCATTTT. The chain recombines TRBV19 with TRBJ1-5; 7 bases fit TRBD1. This CDR3 comprises 15 residues. Losses at the gene ends were 5 bases for V and 5 bases for J; bases not matched to a gene: 9. CDR1 LNHDA and CDR2 SQIVND come from the germline V gene (reference sequence).